These 8 T cell receptor beta chains originate from one sample sequenced in a study of regulatory T cells in long-lasting Graves disease. Arm-PCR of CDR3 regions and iRepertoire HTBI primers were the basis on which TCR beta libraries were built. TCRdb fed the multiplex PCR reads into MiXCR, producing one record per CDR3 protein. The sample includes around 460,000 distinct CDR3 sequences, 12% to 15% of them seen just once. As to time point: newly diagnosed GD, antithyroid drugs for less than 3 months. From RNA extracted from PBMCs, the TCR library was made. These sequences were also reported in another study, on T cells in Graves' hyperthyroidism and ophthalmopathy.

Source: peripheral blood mononuclear cells (PBMCs), taken at new diagnosis, from a patient treated with antithyroid drugs. The origin of the receptors is a woman aged 45-65 years with Graves disease.

The chain has TRBV30 and TRBJ2-2; D is unresolved. The CDR3 extends over 17 amino acids. Germline CDR1 reads GTSNPN; CDR2 reads SVGIG (reference sequence). With 0 bases removed from V and 2 bases from J, the gap between germline ends came to 16 bases. The CDR3 region is CAWSVSVVQDNTGELFF. The CDR3 DNA reads TGTGCCTGGAGTGTATCAGTCGTCCAAGACAACACCGGGGAGCTGTTTTTT.

This clonotype was counted between two and nine times. J is TRBJ2-5 and V is TRBV19; 10 nucleotides agree with TRBD2. With 7 bases clipped from V and 1 base from J, the junction kept 6 bases outside the gene matches. The CDR3 length is 15 residues. Looked up from germline, CDR1 is LNHDA and CDR2 is SQIVND (reference sequence). In nucleotides, the CDR3 is TGTGCCAGTACCCCGGCTAGCGGGGGCCAAGAGACCCAGTACTTC. It translates to CASTPASGGQETQYF. Based on the CDR3 plus reference TRBV19 and TRBJ2-5, the full variable domain is DGGITQSPKYLFRKEGQNVTLSCEQNLNHDAMYWYRQDPGQGLRLIYYSQIVNDFQKGDIAEGYSVSREKKESFPLTVTSAQKNPTAFYLCASTPASGGQETQYFGPGTRLLVL.

This clonotype appeared a few times. The V gene is TRBV19, the J gene TRBJ2-7; no definite D call. Looked up from germline, CDR1 is LNHDA and CDR2 is SQIVND (reference sequence). Trimming removed 3 bases from V and 3 bases from J, with 15 bases in between. This CDR3 region has 15 residues. The CDR3 spells CASSILTETHYEQYF. The DNA of the CDR3 is TGTGCCAGTAGTATTCTCACCGAGACTCACTACGAGCAGTACTTC.

This clonotype was seen at least ten times. The chain joins TRBV28 to TRBJ2-7, with 7 bases lining up with TRBD1. V lost 2 bases and J lost 3; bases outside the gene matches: 10. The CDR3 runs to 16 residues. Per germline, CDR1 MDHEN and CDR2 SYDVKM. The CDR3 is CASSLPPPGQLYEQYF. As DNA, the CDR3 is TGTGCCAGCAGTTTACCGCCGCCGGGACAGCTCTACGAGCAGTACTTC.

Comments on this clonotype: A much larger clone differs by one base, so this may be a read error. J is TRBJ1-1 and V is TRBV13; no definite D call. CDR1 and CDR2 (germline): PRHDT, FYEKMQ (reference sequence). This CDR3 is 11 amino acids long. In nucleotides, the CDR3 is TGTGTCAGCAGCGTTGACACTGAAGCTTTCTTT. Amino acid sequence: CVSSVDTEAFF.

The chain has TRBV12-5 and TRBJ2-5; 10 nucleotides align to TRBD2. Unmatched junction bases numbered 8, after V lost 1 base and J lost 0 bases. The CDR3 runs 18 residues. The germline V gene has CDR1 LGHNT and CDR2 FRNRAP. The CDR3 loop is CASGLAYKAGGYQETQYF. The CDR3 DNA follows: TGTGCTAGTGGTTTGGCCTACAAAGCGGGAGGGTACCAAGAGACCCAGTACTTC.

This clonotype has at least ten counts. The chain recombines TRBV19 with TRBJ1-1; tentative D call: TRBD1 (5 bases). The CDR3 runs to 12 residues. V lost 10 bases to trimming and J lost 1 base, with 10 bases between them. Germline V gene lookup returns CDR1 LNHDA and CDR2 SQIVND (reference sequence). CDR3 in amino acids: CATRQGNTEAFF. For the CDR3, the DNA is TGTGCCACGAGGCAGGGGAACACTGAAGCTTTCTTT. Filled out from reference TRBV19 and TRBJ1-1, the complete variable domain reads DGGITQSPKYLFRKEGQNVTLSCEQNLNHDAMYWYRQDPGQGLRLIYYSQIVNDFQKGDIAEGYSVSREKKESFPLTVTSAQKNPTAFYLCATRQGNTEAFFGQGTRLTVV.

This clonotype was counted ten times or more. This rearrangement joins TRBV6-2 or TRBV6-3 to TRBJ2-5, with TRBD1 as a possible D gene (6 bases). The germline V gene has CDR1 MNHEY and CDR2 SVGEGT. V lost 6 bases and J lost 0, with 14 bases in between. The CDR3 length is 15 residues. The CDR3, as DNA: TGTGCCAGCAGGAGACAACAGGGCAACCAAGAGACCCAGTACTTC. This translates into CASRRQQGNQETQYF.